This T cell receptor (beta chain) was captured by sequencing in a study of blood T cell repertoires in COVID-19 (dated by TCRdb to between 2020 and 2021). The study in broad terms: Collaborator samples came from the United States, Italy and Spain and covered acute and convalescent phases of COVID-19. A freely available public database, intended as a resource for researchers studying the immune response to SARS-CoV-2, is where the repertoires were released. Where available, HLA class I and class II types were taken from metadata supplied by the sample provider and were not determined by assay-based typing. Samples came from the ongoing ImmuneRACE study (first 160 participants) plus 1,254 subjects from 6 global collaborators. Subjects who had been exposed to COVID-19, were actively infected with it, or had recovered from it provided the deeply sampled blood TCRbeta repertoires that made up the dataset. The material from the prospective study consisted of cDNA or gDNA derived from T cells, B-cell-depleted T cells, or PBMCs. Sample metadata almost always included a de-identified subject ID, COVID-19 status, age in years and sex.

As regards this clone: No antigen is known for it. Within one base of it there is no much larger clone, and no base qualities were kept. Other DNA variants within this sample encode the same CDR3.

Study-wide conclusions, independent of this receptor: How much clinical and demographic metadata was included differed by source and by participant, and the metadata was provided uncurated.

From its cysteine to its phenylalanine, the CDR3 spans 14 amino acids. Solely the CDR3 DNA is kept, with 42 bases framed from the first base. The germline V gene encodes CDR1 SGDLS and CDR2 YYNGEE. V is pared back by 0 bases and J by 4 bases, with 8 bases lying between the germline termini. One collaborating source in Seattle enrolled patients while the patients were actively infected and followed the patients over time throughout the course of disease. Each collaborating institution followed its own protocols to collect whole blood in K2EDTA tubes. For TCRbeta analysis, collaborators shipped samples in one of three forms: frozen whole blood, isolated PBMCs, or DNA extracted from either of those sample types. TCRbeta CDR3 regions were amplified from genomic DNA by means of the immunoSEQ Assay, a bias-controlled multiplex PCR. The published analysis was carried out like this. The number of nucleated cells in each sample was estimated from the amplification of reference gene primers within the assay. Sequence reads were collapsed and filtered to measure the absolute abundance of every unique TCRbeta CDR3 rearrangement. For each sample, productive Simpson clonality was calculated as the square root of Simpson's diversity index across productive rearrangements. TCRdb stores this immuneACCESS table with in-frame sequences only. Part of the clones is absent; in the studies checked, under half of the shortfall reflects unresolved V genes, and no reason is known for the rest. That table is the source of V, J and clone size, and D and trimming were worked out from the DNA. The sample profile shows some 360,000 clones; roughly 86% of them were found once. The ten largest make up roughly 2% of the sample.

This sequence originates from a woman aged 55-70 years with COVID-19, enrolled during active disease. What was sequenced was peripheral blood. Recombination connected TRBV9 to TRBJ1-3, with TRBD1 as a weak D call on 6 bases. The DNA reads TGTGCCAGCAGCGTAGCAGGGGAGGGAAACACCATATATTTT. Translated, this gives CASSVAGEGNTIYF.